This T cell receptor (beta chain) stems from a study of CD8 T cells in Susac syndrome. Through negative isolation, CD4+ and CD8+ T cells were obtained, while TEMRA cells were enriched using FACS. RNA in amounts of roughly 0.5 to 1 ug was reverse transcribed with random hexamers. immunoSEQ multiplex PCR amplified TCR beta CDR3 across 54 Vbeta, 13 Jbeta. MiXCR, applied by TCRdb to the immunoSEQ multiplex PCR reads, yields one record per CDR3 protein. In the table there are roughly 150,000 distinct CDR3 sequences, just over 90% of which are singletons. Germline CDR1 and CDR2: MNHEY and SVGAGI. With 0 bases removed from V and 8 bases from J, the gap between germline ends came to 10 bases. The CDR3 spans 14 residues.

The sequence derives from a human donor in good health. Input material: CD4+ T cells from PBMCs. The rearrangement links TRBV6-5 to TRBJ1-4; no definite D call. Here the CDR3 reads CASSYSWTEEKLFF. The CDR3 bases are TGTGCCAGCAGTTACTCGTGGACGGAGGAAAAACTGTTTTTT.